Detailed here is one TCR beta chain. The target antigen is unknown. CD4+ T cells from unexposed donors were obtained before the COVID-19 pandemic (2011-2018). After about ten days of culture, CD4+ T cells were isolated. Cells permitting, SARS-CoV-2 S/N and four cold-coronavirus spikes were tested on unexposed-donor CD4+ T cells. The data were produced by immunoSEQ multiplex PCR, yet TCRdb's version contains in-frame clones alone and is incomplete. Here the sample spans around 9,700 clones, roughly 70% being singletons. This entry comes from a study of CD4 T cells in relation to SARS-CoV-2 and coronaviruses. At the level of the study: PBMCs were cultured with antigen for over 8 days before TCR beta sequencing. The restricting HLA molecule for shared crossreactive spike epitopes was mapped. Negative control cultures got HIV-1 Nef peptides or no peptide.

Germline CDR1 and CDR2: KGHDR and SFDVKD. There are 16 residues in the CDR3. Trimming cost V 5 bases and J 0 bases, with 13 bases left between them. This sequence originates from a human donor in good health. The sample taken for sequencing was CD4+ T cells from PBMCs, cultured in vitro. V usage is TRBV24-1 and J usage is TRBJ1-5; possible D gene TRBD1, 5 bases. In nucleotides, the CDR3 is TGTGCCACCAGTGTTTCAGGGTGCGATAGCAATCAGCCCCAGCATTTT. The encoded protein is CATSVSGCDSNQPQHF.